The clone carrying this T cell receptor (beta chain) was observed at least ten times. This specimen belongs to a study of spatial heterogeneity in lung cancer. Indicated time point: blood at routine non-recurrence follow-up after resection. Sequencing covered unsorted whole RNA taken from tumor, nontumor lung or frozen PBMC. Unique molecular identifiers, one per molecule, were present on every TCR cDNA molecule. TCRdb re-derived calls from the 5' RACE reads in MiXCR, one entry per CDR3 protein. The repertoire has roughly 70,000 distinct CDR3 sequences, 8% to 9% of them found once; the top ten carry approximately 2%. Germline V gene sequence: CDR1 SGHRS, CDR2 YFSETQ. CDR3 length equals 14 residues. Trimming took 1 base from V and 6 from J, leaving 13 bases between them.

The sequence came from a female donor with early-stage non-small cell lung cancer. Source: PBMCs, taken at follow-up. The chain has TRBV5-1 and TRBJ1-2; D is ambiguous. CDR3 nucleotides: TGCGCCAGCAGCTTGCCCGGCCGCAAGGATGGCTACACCTTC. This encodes CASSLPGRKDGYTF.